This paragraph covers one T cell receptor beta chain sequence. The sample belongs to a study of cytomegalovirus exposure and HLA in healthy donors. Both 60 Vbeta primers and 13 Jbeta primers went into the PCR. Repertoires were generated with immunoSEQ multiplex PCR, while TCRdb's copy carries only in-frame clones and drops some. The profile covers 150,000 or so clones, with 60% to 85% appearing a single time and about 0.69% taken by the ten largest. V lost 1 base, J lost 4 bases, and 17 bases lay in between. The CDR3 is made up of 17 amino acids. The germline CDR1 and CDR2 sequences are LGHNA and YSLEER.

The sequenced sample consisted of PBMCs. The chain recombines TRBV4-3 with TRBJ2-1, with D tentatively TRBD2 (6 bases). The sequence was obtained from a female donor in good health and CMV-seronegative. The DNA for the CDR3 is TGCGCCAGCAGCCAAGCCGCGGGGCTAGCGACTTACAATGAGCAGTTCTTC. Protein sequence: CASSQAAGLATYNEQFF.